This T cell receptor beta chain was obtained from a study of T cells in Graves' hyperthyroidism and ophthalmopathy. Study-level points and caveats: The authors' 13 V-J model separated ophthalmopathy from stable hyperthyroidism.

As for this clonotype: Its antigen is currently unknown.

Trimming cost V 1 base and J 10 bases, with 11 bases left between them. CDR3 length: 13 residues. Germline CDR1 and CDR2: LNHNV and YYDKDF (reference sequence). TCR beta CDR3 sequences were amplified from RNA transcripts. The HTBI primer set was used in a first-round RT-PCR of the TCR CDR3. A single record per CDR3 protein comes from TCRdb applying MiXCR to the multiplex PCR reads. This table has 350,000 to 450,000 distinct CDR3 sequences, 15% to 20% appearing once. The blood sample was taken at first hyperthyroidism diagnosis, before any ophthalmopathy symptoms. This receptor was identified in a woman under 40 with Graves' hyperthyroidism that later progressed to Graves' ophthalmopathy. The sequenced sample was blood. The chain employs TRBV15 and TRBJ2-1; a weak D match, TRBD2 (5 bases). In DNA form, the CDR3 reads TGTGCCACCAGCAGAGGTCGGGAACGGGAGCAGTTCTTC. Translation gives CATSRGREREQFF.